Shown below are 23 T cell receptor beta chains from a single sample sequenced in a study of T cell responses to AZD1222 COVID-19 vaccine. The table came from immunoSEQ multiplex PCR; TCRdb's copy has only in-frame clones and leaves some out. The data show about 180,000 clones, around 94% seen once. The starting material was peripheral blood, obtained 28 days after the second AZD1222 dose. The receptor source for this set is an adult who received the AZD1222 COVID-19 vaccine.

This clone appeared a single time. The chain recombines TRBV9 with TRBJ1-3; TRBD1 is a possible D gene (5 bases). The germline V gene has CDR1 SGDLS and CDR2 YYNGEE. Trimming removed 0 bases at V and 3 bases at J, with 7 bases between. The CDR3 is 14 residues long. In DNA form, the CDR3 reads TGTGCCAGCAGCGTAGCAGGGAGTGGAAACACCATATATTTT. Residues: CASSVAGSGNTIYF.

The gene calls are TRBV7-2 and TRBJ1-1; D not certain. This CDR3 has 14 residues. Germline values: CDR1 SGHTA, CDR2 FQGNSA. Between the trimmed V and J ends, which lost 1 base and 0 bases, there was a span of 6 bases. The CDR3 nucleotides read TGTGCCAGCAGCTTAGATAGGGTGAACACTGAAGCTTTCTTT. Translation gives CASSLDRVNTEAFF.

The rearrangement uses TRBV28 and TRBJ1-5; D unclear. The V gene's germline CDR1 is MDHEN and CDR2 SYDVKM. The germline V and J ends were trimmed by 5 bases and 10 bases, with 12 bases remaining between them. This CDR3 comprises 12 residues. This chain's CDR3 is CASSLTPHPQHF. CDR3 nucleotide sequence: TGTGCCAGCAGTCTGACCCCCCATCCCCAGCATTTT.

The chain recombines TRBV19 with TRBJ1-2; no clear D gene. Trimming cost V 5 bases and J 14 bases, with 24 bases left between them. The CDR3 spans 14 residues. Germline-derived CDR1 and CDR2 are LNHDA and SQIVND (reference sequence). For the CDR3, the DNA is TGTGCCAGTAGTGATGTTTTTATGGCTCCAGCGGCAACCTTC. This encodes CASSDVFMAPAATF.

The J gene is TRBJ2-1, the V gene TRBV7-9, with 8 positions matching TRBD2. Looked up from germline, CDR1 is SEHNR and CDR2 is FQNEAQ (reference sequence). This CDR3 has 16 amino acids. With 4 bases clipped from V and 4 bases from J, the junction kept 9 bases outside the gene matches. CDR3 sequence (DNA): TGTGCCAGCAGCTCCGGGGGTCTAGCGGGTTACAATGAGCAGTTCTTC. Protein sequence: CASSSGGLAGYNEQFF.

The chain couples TRBV12-3 or TRBV12-4 to TRBJ2-2; D perhaps matches TRBD2 (5 bases). Trimming removed 4 bases from V and 6 bases from J, with 9 bases in between. The CDR3 consists of 13 residues. CDR3 sequence: CASSSPRAGELFF. The DNA of the CDR3 is TGTGCCAGCAGTTCTCCGAGGGCCGGGGAGCTGTTTTTT.

The rearrangement uses TRBV27 and TRBJ2-5; D gene ambiguous. Trimming took 4 bases from V and 5 from J, leaving 20 bases between them. Germline-derived CDR1 and CDR2 are MNHEY and SMNVEV (reference sequence). The CDR3 sequence is 16 residues long. CDR3 bases: TGTGCCAGCAGTTCAAATACTGGGCCTCTAGGGGAGACCCAGTACTTC. Encoded protein: CASSSNTGPLGETQYF.

The rearrangement joins TRBV6-5 to TRBJ2-7; 8 positions agree with TRBD1. CDR3 length equals 14 residues. Germline assignment: CDR1 MNHEY and CDR2 SVGAGI. The J segment lost 2 bases and the V segment lost 5 bases, leaving 5 bases of the junction unmatched. The CDR3 region is CASSRQGSTYEQYF. CDR3 DNA: TGTGCCAGCAGTCGACAGGGGTCCACCTACGAGCAGTACTTC.

The V and J genes are TRBV19 and TRBJ2-5; perhaps TRBD2 as D (5 bases). Germline assignment: CDR1 LNHDA and CDR2 SQIVND (reference sequence). CDR3 size: 14 residues. Trimming cost V 3 bases and J 10 bases, with 18 bases left between them. CDR3 coding DNA: TGTGCCAGTAGTATGTCCCACTATTCCGGGGACCAGTACTTC. Protein product: CASSMSHYSGDQYF.

Regarding this clone: One end of the junction does not line up with germline, which may come from a read error. This chain connects TRBV28 to TRBJ2-7; no reliable D call. This CDR3 has 12 residues. Germline CDR1 MDHEN, CDR2 SYDVKM. The DNA of the CDR3 is TGTGCCAGCGGGTTTTACAGAAACGAGCAGTGCTTC. Its translation is CASGFYRNEQCF.

The J gene is TRBJ2-7, the V gene TRBV5-1, with 9 nucleotides matching TRBD2. V shed 0 bases, J shed 1 base, and the junction held 8 bases outside the gene matches. This CDR3 has 17 residues. CDR1 and CDR2 from the germline V gene are SGHRS and YFSETQ. This CDR3 reads CASSLGVAGVGSYEQYF. The CDR3 region has the DNA TGCGCCAGCAGCTTGGGAGTAGCGGGAGTTGGGTCCTACGAGCAGTACTTC. Together with reference TRBV5-1 and TRBJ2-7, the CDR3 gives the full variable domain: KAGVTQTPRYLIKTRGQQVTLSCSPISGHRSVSWYQQTPGQGLQFLFEYFSETQRNKGNFPGRFSGRQFSNSRSEMNVSTLELGDSALYLCASSLGVAGVGSYEQYFGPGTRLTVT.

This chain connects TRBV9 to TRBJ1-1; 9 nucleotides match TRBD1. With V trimmed by 3 bases and J by 0 bases, 6 bases remained unmatched. In germline, CDR1 is SGDLS, CDR2 YYNGEE. This CDR3 comprises 16 residues. The CDR3 DNA reads TGTGCCAGCAGCGCTGGACAGGGGCTTTTGAACACTGAAGCTTTCTTT. Its protein product is CASSAGQGLLNTEAFF.

The chain has TRBV2 and TRBJ1-1; 7 nucleotides align to TRBD1. J lost 3 bases, V lost 3 bases, and 7 bases had no gene match. The CDR3 is 15 residues long. Germline V gene data show CDR1 as SNHLY and CDR2 as FYNNEI. The CDR3 here is CASSEVSTGDTEAFF. The CDR3 DNA reads as TGTGCCAGCAGTGAGGTCTCAACAGGGGACACTGAAGCTTTCTTT. The whole variable domain, filled in from reference TRBV2 and TRBJ1-1, reads EPEVTQTPSHQVTQMGQEVILRCVPISNHLYFYWYRQILGQKVEFLVSFYNNEISEKSEIFDDQFSVERPDGSNFTLKIRSTKLEDSAMYFCASSEVSTGDTEAFFGQGTRLTVV.

The V call is TRBV30, the J call TRBJ1-5; TRBD1 agrees at 10 bases. Germline V gene sequence: CDR1 GTSNPN, CDR2 SVGIG (reference sequence). V lost 3 bases to trimming and J lost 7 bases; unmatched junction nucleotides: 9. This CDR3 has 15 residues. The CDR3 loop reads CAWRRQGAFGQPQHF. The CDR3 bases are TGTGCCTGGAGAAGACAGGGGGCCTTCGGGCAGCCCCAGCATTTT.

The V and J genes are TRBV19 and TRBJ1-1; tentatively, D is TRBD1 (6 bases). The CDR3 has 14 amino acids. Germline CDR1 LNHDA, CDR2 SQIVND (reference sequence). The V end lost 7 bases, the J end lost 11 bases, and 23 bases lay between the germline ends. The chain's CDR3 is CASNIRGLQSSAFF. CDR3 coding DNA: TGTGCCAGTAATATCAGGGGACTCCAGTCATCGGCTTTCTTT.

The chain employs TRBV6-5 and TRBJ1-2, with 9 nucleotides matching TRBD1. The CDR3 runs to 14 residues. With V trimmed by 0 bases and J by 6 bases, 2 bases remained unmatched. Germline CDR1 reads MNHEY; CDR2 reads SVGAGI. The chain's CDR3 is CASSYSGTGNGYTF. The CDR3 region has the DNA TGTGCCAGCAGTTACTCTGGGACAGGGAATGGCTACACCTTC.

This chain uses TRBV11-2 with TRBJ1-1; no firm D call. The CDR3 contains 14 residues. With 1 base removed from V and 3 bases from J, the gap between germline ends came to 9 bases. The germline V gene encodes CDR1 SGHAT and CDR2 FQNNGV. For the CDR3, the DNA is TGTGCCAGCAGCTTAGTCCTAGCGGACACTGAAGCTTTCTTT. This sequence encodes CASSLVLADTEAFF.

As concerns this clone: Other DNA sequences from this sample encode an identical CDR3 as well. The rearrangement links TRBV2 to TRBJ2-7, with a weak D call TRBD1 (5 bases). This CDR3 contains 12 residues. Germline CDR1 and CDR2: SNHLY and FYNNEI. V gave up 6 bases and J gave up 1 base, with 7 bases separating them. The CDR3 DNA follows: TGTGCCAGCAGGCAGGGTTCCTACGAGCAGTACTTC. It is translated as CASRQGSYEQYF.

The chain recombines TRBV28 with TRBJ2-2; 11 bases are a match to TRBD2. The germline V gene has CDR1 MDHEN and CDR2 SYDVKM. This CDR3 region has 18 residues. The V and J ends lost 5 bases and 2 bases, in that order; junction bases with no gene match: 10. The CDR3 is CASSPPNTSGGNTGELFF. CDR3 nucleotide sequence: TGTGCCAGCAGTCCCCCAAACACTAGCGGGGGTAACACCGGGGAGCTGTTTTTT.

The chain couples TRBV7-6 to TRBJ2-1, with 8 bases aligning to TRBD1. Per germline, CDR1 SGHVS and CDR2 FNYEAQ. V trimming: 1 base; J trimming: 6 bases; junction bases outside the gene matches: 14. The CDR3 totals 18 residues. Here the CDR3 DNA reads TGTGCCAGCAGCTTAGTCTTACAGGGGACAGGAATCCGCAATGAGCAGTTCTTC. This translates into CASSLVLQGTGIRNEQFF.

The chain has TRBV4-2 and TRBJ2-7; tentative D call: TRBD2 (6 bases). The CDR3 runs to 15 residues. Germline assignment: CDR1 LGHNA and CDR2 YNFKEQ. Trimming pared 0 bases from V and 3 bases from J, leaving 12 bases between. The CDR3 reads CASSQDQGGDYEQYF. The CDR3 nucleotides are TGTGCCAGCAGCCAAGATCAGGGCGGGGACTACGAGCAGTACTTC.

Here the CDR3 reads CASSYRLAGNNEQFF. CDR3 DNA: TGTGCCAGCAGCTACCGACTAGCGGGTAACAATGAGCAGTTCTTC. V usage is TRBV7-7 and J usage is TRBJ2-1, with TRBD2 matching over 10 bases. This CDR3 is 15 amino acids long. Germline CDR1 and CDR2: SSHAT and FNYEAQ (reference sequence). The V and J ends lost 4 bases and 5 bases, in that order; junction bases with no gene match: 5.

The rearrangement links TRBV19 to TRBJ2-5, with D hard to call. The CDR3 is made up of 13 amino acids. V lost 5 bases and J 3 bases, leaving 10 bases between the germline ends. Germline CDR1 LNHDA, CDR2 SQIVND (reference sequence). Here the CDR3 DNA reads TGTGCCAGTAGTGCGCAGTTAGAAGAGACCCAGTACTTC. Residues: CASSAQLEETQYF.